A single sample gave rise to the 14 T cell receptor beta chains below, sequenced in a study of blood T cell repertoires in COVID-19. Assay used: immunoSEQ multiplex PCR; TCRdb lists only in-frame clones, some missing. The data show approximately 290,000 clones, over 75% seen once. Sequencing input: PBMCs or T cells enriched from blood (not recorded which). The receptor source for this set is a woman in her 30s who had recovered from COVID-19.

The chain uses TRBV27 and TRBJ2-2; 12 bases align to TRBD2. There are 15 residues in the CDR3. Germline V gives CDR1 MNHEY, CDR2 SMNVEV (reference sequence). Trimming cost V 2 bases and J 6 bases; bases outside gene matches: 1. CDR3 sequence reads: CASSLGLAGSGELFF. CDR3 nucleotide sequence: TGTGCCAGCAGTTTAGGACTAGCGGGATCCGGGGAGCTGTTTTTT.

The V gene is TRBV12-5, the J gene TRBJ2-5; D perhaps matches TRBD2 (7 bases). V was shortened by 6 bases and J by 6 bases, with 14 bases between the two germline ends. CDR3 size: 13 residues. The germline CDR1 and CDR2 sequences are LGHNT and FRNRAP. DNA for the CDR3: TGTGCTAGTGGCCGAGGGGGAGGGCAGACCCAGTACTTC. The encoded protein is CASGRGGGQTQYF.

CDR3 bases: TGTGCCAGTGGAGGAAACATTCAGTACTTC. It yields the protein CASGGNIQYF. The V call is TRBV6-5, the J call TRBJ2-4; TRBD2 is a possible D gene (5 bases). Trimming stripped 9 bases from V and 6 bases from J, with 6 bases between. The CDR3 length is 10 residues. In germline, CDR1 is MNHEY, CDR2 SVGAGI.

The chain couples TRBV10-1 to TRBJ1-1, with TRBD1 matching 9 bases. The CDR3 is made up of 15 amino acids. In germline, CDR1 is WNHNN, CDR2 SYGVQD (reference sequence). The ends lost 4 bases at V and 3 bases at J; junction bases unmatched: 6. This CDR3 is CASSATGGADTEAFF. The CDR3 DNA sequence: TGCGCCAGCAGTGCTACAGGGGGCGCGGACACTGAAGCTTTCTTT.

The rearrangement uses TRBV28 and TRBJ2-3; 9 positions agree with TRBD1. The CDR3 contains 14 residues. Trimming at V came to 5 bases and at J to 4 bases, leaving 4 bases not matched to a gene. CDR1 and CDR2 from the germline V gene are MDHEN and SYDVKM. The CDR3 protein is CASSPNRGPDTQYF. DNA for the CDR3: TGTGCCAGCAGTCCGAACAGGGGGCCAGATACGCAGTATTTT.

The table lists this clone with a few counts. J is TRBJ2-1 and V is TRBV5-4; TRBD2 agrees at 7 bases. V shed 0 bases, J shed 8 bases, and the junction held 11 bases outside the gene matches. Per the germline V gene, CDR1 is SGHNT and CDR2 is YYREEE (reference sequence). This CDR3 spans 16 amino acids. Here the CDR3 reads CASSLARARSGDEQFF. CDR3 sequence (DNA): TGTGCCAGCAGCTTGGCGAGGGCTAGAAGCGGGGATGAGCAGTTCTTC.

The rearrangement links TRBV29-1 to TRBJ1-2; D may be TRBD1 (6 bases). Germline V gives CDR1 SQVTM, CDR2 ANQGSEA. The length of the CDR3 is 11 residues. V shed 4 bases and J shed 4 bases, with 7 bases lying between them. This CDR3 is CSVAGVYGYTF. The CDR3 DNA sequence: TGCAGCGTTGCAGGGGTCTATGGCTACACCTTC.

The sample holds many counts of this clone. The J gene is TRBJ2-3, the V gene TRBV15; no definite D call. The CDR3 consists of 15 residues. Deletions cut 6 bases from V and 2 bases from J, with 15 bases between. Germline assignment: CDR1 LNHNV and CDR2 YYDKDF (reference sequence). CDR3 amino acids: CATSHEAEATDTQYF. DNA of the CDR3: TGTGCCACCAGTCACGAGGCAGAAGCCACAGATACGCAGTATTTT.

This clone was seen a few times. The V and J genes are TRBV15 and TRBJ1-1; D uncertain. Germline CDR1 reads LNHNV; CDR2 reads YYDKDF (reference sequence). This CDR3 has 15 amino acids. V lost 6 bases and J lost 4, with 18 bases in between. CDR3 protein: CATSPRGLAPTEAFF. For the CDR3, the DNA is TGTGCCACCAGTCCCAGAGGGTTGGCCCCCACTGAAGCTTTCTTT.

The rearrangement links TRBV29-1 to TRBJ1-4; tentative D call: TRBD1 (6 bases). CDR3 length: 12 amino acids. Germline values: CDR1 SQVTM, CDR2 ANQGSEA. Trimming removed 7 bases from V and 8 bases from J, with 14 bases in between. This chain's CDR3 is CSARQAREKLFF. CDR3 DNA: TGCAGCGCCAGACAGGCTAGAGAAAAACTGTTTTTT.

V gene TRBV19 combines with J gene TRBJ1-1, with 8 nucleotides matching TRBD1. V lost 5 bases, J lost 11 bases, and 7 bases stayed unmatched. The CDR3 loop spans 12 amino acids. Germline loops: CDR1 LNHDA, CDR2 SQIVND (reference sequence). CDR3 residues: CASSLGQGGAFF. DNA of the CDR3: TGTGCCAGTAGTCTCGGACAGGGTGGGGCTTTCTTT.

The rearrangement joins TRBV4-1 to TRBJ2-4, with TRBD2 as a possible D gene (5 bases). The length of the CDR3 is 18 residues. Germline-derived CDR1 and CDR2 are MGHRA and YSYEKL. The ends were cut back, 1 base at V and 0 bases at J, with 16 bases in the middle. The DNA for the CDR3 is TGCGCCAGCAGCCAAGGAATGGCGGGTGGCTTAGCCAAAAACATTCAGTACTTC. This encodes CASSQGMAGGLAKNIQYF.

This clone was detected only once. The rearrangement links TRBV4-1 to TRBJ2-3; 8 nucleotides line up with TRBD1. V trimming: 2 bases; J trimming: 2 bases; junction bases outside the gene matches: 9. This CDR3 spans 17 amino acids. Germline CDR1 and CDR2: MGHRA and YSYEKL. CDR3 loop: CASSQPTGTGSTDTQYF. Here the CDR3 DNA reads TGCGCCAGCAGCCAACCGACCGGGACAGGCTCCACAGATACGCAGTATTTT.

Comment on this clone: Distinct nucleotide sequences in the sample also encode this CDR3. V usage is TRBV27 and J usage is TRBJ2-4, with D hard to call. The CDR3 consists of 14 residues. Germline CDR1 MNHEY, CDR2 SMNVEV (reference sequence). Trimming removed 4 bases at V and 0 bases at J, with 7 bases between. The DNA for the CDR3 is TGTGCCAGCAGTTCCGGTCTAGCCAAAAACATTCAGTACTTC. It yields the protein CASSSGLAKNIQYF.